The rows below give T cell receptor beta chains drawn from one sample of a study of blood T cell repertoires in COVID-19. Clones were read by immunoSEQ multiplex PCR, and TCRdb kept only the in-frame ones, dropping some. The sample has 150,000 to 170,000 clones, roughly 80% seen once. Source material: peripheral blood. The receptor set was obtained from a woman of 80 years or more with acute or convalescent COVID-19. Both conserved end residues are part of each CDR3. The D gene is left open where the match is weak. Clone size is not always given. Where it is, it says once, few, many or a class for expanded clones.

J | V | size | D | DNA | CDR3
TRBJ1-1 | TRBV30 | NA | NA | TGTGCCTGGAGCGCTCAGGGTATTGAAGCTTTCTTT | CAWSAQGIEAFF
TRBJ2-5 | TRBV5-1 | NA | NA | TGCGCCAGCAGCCTTGAAGAGACCCAGTACTTC | CASSLEETQYF
TRBJ2-7 | TRBV7-2 | NA | NA | TGTGCCAGCAGCTTAGACACACCCCTAGGGGGAAGCGAGCAGTACTTC | CASSLDTPLGGSEQYF
TRBJ1-4 | TRBV7-5 | NA | NA | TGTGCCAGTCCTTGGACAGGGGTGAAGGGGCCAACTAATGAAAAACTGTTTTTT | CASPWTGVKGPTNEKLFF
TRBJ1-6 | TRBV5-5 | NA | TRBD1 | TGTGCCAGCAGCGGACGACAGGGCTGGGGTTCACCCCTCCACTTT | CASSGRQGWGSPLHF
TRBJ1-1 | TRBV6-5 | once | NA | TGTGCCAGCAGTTCTACGGACAAGGTGGCTTTCTTT | CASSSTDKVAFF
TRBJ1-4 | TRBV9 | NA | TRBD1 | TGTGCCAGCAGCGTAGGAGCAGGGGGCTTTAGTAATGAAAAACTGTTTTTT | CASSVGAGGFSNEKLFF
TRBJ2-3 | TRBV10-3 | few | TRBD2 | TGTGCCATCAGCACCGGGACTAGCGGGACAGATACGCAGTATTTT | CAISTGTSGTDTQYF
TRBJ1-2 | TRBV6-5 | few | TRBD1 | TGTGCCAGCAGTTCGGGCCGGGACAGGTACCATGGCTACACCTTC | CASSSGRDRYHGYTF
TRBJ2-1 | TRBV30 | NA | TRBD1 | TGTGCCAGAAGTACAGGGGGCGCGGGCAATGAGCAGTTCTTC | CARSTGGAGNEQFF
TRBJ1-2 | TRBV5-1 | NA | NA | TGCGCCAGCAGCTTAAACAGGGACTATGGCTACACCTTC | CASSLNRDYGYTF
TRBJ2-3 | TRBV5-5 | NA | NA | TGTGCCAGCAGCTTGGCGGCGGGGGCTAGCACAGATACGCAGTATTTT | CASSLAAGASTDTQYF
TRBJ2-1 | TRBV6-5 | NA | NA | TGTGCCAGCCAAGGGGCTCTCAGCTCCTACAATGAGCAGTTCTTC | CASQGALSSYNEQFF
TRBJ1-4 | TRBV7-9 | NA | TRBD1 | TGTGCCAGCAGCTCACAGGGGGCTGATGAAAAACTGTTTTTT | CASSSQGADEKLFF
TRBJ1-1 | TRBV23-1 | once | TRBD1 | TGCGCCAGCAGTTTGGGGACAGGGGCCTTCATGAACACTGAAGCTTTCTTT | CASSLGTGAFMNTEAFF
TRBJ2-7 | TRBV30 | NA | TRBD1 | TGTGCCTGGAGTGCGACAGGGGTCGAGCAGTACTTC | CAWSATGVEQYF